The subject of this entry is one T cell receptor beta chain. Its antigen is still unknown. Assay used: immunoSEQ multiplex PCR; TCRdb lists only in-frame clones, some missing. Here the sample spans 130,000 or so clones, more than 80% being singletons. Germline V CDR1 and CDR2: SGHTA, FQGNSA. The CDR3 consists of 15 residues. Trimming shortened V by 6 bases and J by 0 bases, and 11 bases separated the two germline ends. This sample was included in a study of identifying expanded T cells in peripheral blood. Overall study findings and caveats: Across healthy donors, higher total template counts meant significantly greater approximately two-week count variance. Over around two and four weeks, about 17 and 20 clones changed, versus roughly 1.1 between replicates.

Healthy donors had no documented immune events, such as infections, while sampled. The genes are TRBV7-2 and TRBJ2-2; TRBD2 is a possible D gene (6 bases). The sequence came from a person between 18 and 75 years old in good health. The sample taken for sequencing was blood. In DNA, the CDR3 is TGTGCCAGCAGGGGGGGACCGCCGAACACCGGGGAGCTGTTTTTT. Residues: CASRGGPPNTGELFF.